This T cell receptor (beta chain) was sequenced during a study of graft-versus-host responses after intestinal transplantation. Points on this clone: Its antigen is still unknown.

The CDR3 has 15 amino acids. Germline assignment: CDR1 PRHDT and CDR2 FYEKMQ (reference sequence). Sequencing was performed with immunoSEQ multiplex PCR; in TCRdb, only in-frame clones are kept and a portion is missing. The sample yields 50,000 to 80,000 clones, approximately 90% seen once. The sequence was obtained from a human donor who was the organ donor for an intestinal transplant. The source material was unstimulated CD8+ T cells sorted from spleen or lymph node cells, sampled before transplant. The chain carries TRBV13 and TRBJ2-5, with D tentatively TRBD1 (5 bases). Judging by the DNA end, TRBJ2-7 fits better; the J call may be wrong. The CDR3 DNA is TGTGCCAGCAGCTTAGAAGGGGCCCCTACCTACGAGCAGTACTTC. This encodes CASSLEGAPTYEQYF.